These 32 T cell receptor beta chains were all obtained from the same sample, sequenced in a study of blood T cells in healthy people across ages. Sample-barcoded 5' priming and a J-beta primer mix drove a second PCR of roughly 6 to 12 cycles. TCRdb recomputed calls from the 5' RACE reads with MiXCR, one row per CDR3 protein. This sample yields 1.6 million or so distinct CDR3 sequences, of which around 36% are seen a single time; approximately 10% belongs to the top ten. Sequenced input: blood. These receptors all stem from a woman aged 25 to 45 in good health.

The genes are TRBV20-1 and TRBJ2-4; D uncertain. The closer fit of TRBJ2-7 to the DNA end suggests the J call may be wrong. This CDR3 is built from 13 residues. CDR1 DFQATT and CDR2 SNEGSKA come from the germline V gene (reference sequence). The CDR3 coding sequence is TGCAGTGCTAGAGATCTACTATCGTACGAGCAGTACTTC. Protein sequence: CSARDLLSYEQYF.

The chain links TRBV2 to TRBJ2-5, with D hard to call. CDR1 and CDR2 from the germline V gene are SNHLY and FYNNEI. The V gene lost 8 bases and the J gene lost 5 bases, with 15 bases spanning the gap. The CDR3 contains 13 residues. The CDR3 bases are TGTGCCAGCCACGAAGTGGGTAGGGAGACCCAGTACTTC. Its protein product is CASHEVGRETQYF.

This clonotype was seen many times. The chain employs TRBV7-2 and TRBJ2-7; 12 bases are a match to TRBD2. The V gene end was trimmed by 5 bases and the J gene end by 3 bases; junction bases not matched to a gene: 2. CDR1 is SGHTA and CDR2 is FQGNSA in the germline V gene. This CDR3 comprises 14 residues. The CDR3 here is CASSMTSGSYEQYF. For the CDR3, the DNA is TGTGCCAGCAGCATGACTAGCGGGAGCTACGAGCAGTACTTC.

V and J are TRBV28 and TRBJ1-5, with D maybe TRBD1 (5 bases). The ends were cut back, 6 bases at V and 0 bases at J, with 21 bases in the middle. The CDR3 covers 18 residues. The germline V gene encodes CDR1 MDHEN and CDR2 SYDVKM. The CDR3: CASSIQRDDRYSNQPQHF. The CDR3 bases are TGTGCCAGCAGCATCCAACGGGACGACCGCTATAGCAATCAGCCCCAGCATTTT.

This clonotype came up once. The V and J genes are TRBV5-6 and TRBJ1-1; TRBD1 is a possible D gene (5 bases). The V gene's germline CDR1 is SGHDT and CDR2 YYEEEE. This CDR3 has 15 residues. The V and J ends lost 7 bases and 4 bases respectively, with 20 bases between them. This CDR3 is CASRTEGREGTEAFF. DNA for the CDR3: TGTGCCAGCCGCACGGAGGGCAGGGAGGGCACTGAAGCTTTCTTT.

This clonotype was observed a few times. CDR3 loop: CASSQVVWGDYNEQFF. CDR3 in DNA: TGTGCCAGCAGCCAAGTTGTGTGGGGGGACTACAATGAGCAGTTCTTC. The chain couples TRBV4-2 to TRBJ2-1, with D perhaps matching TRBD2 (6 bases). This CDR3 has 16 amino acids. V was shortened by 1 base and J by 3 bases, with 13 bases between the two germline ends. Germline V gives CDR1 LGHNA, CDR2 YNFKEQ.

The chain joins TRBV7-9 to TRBJ1-6; 10 nucleotides agree with TRBD1. Germline V lookup: CDR1 SEHNR, CDR2 FQNEAQ (reference sequence). The CDR3 runs to 15 residues. V lost 6 bases, J lost 9 bases, and 8 bases stayed unmatched. CDR3 in DNA: TGTGCCAGCAGGCTCGGGACAGGGGTTGGTTCACCCCTCCACTTT. Translating gives CASRLGTGVGSPLHF. Full variable domain (rest looked up from reference TRBV7-9 and TRBJ1-6): DTGVSQNPRHKITKRGQNVTFRCDPISEHNRLYWYRQTLGQGPEFLTYFQNEAQLEKSRLLSDRFSAERPKGSFSTLEIQRTEQGDSAMYLCASRLGTGVGSPLHFGNGTRLTVT.

Written as DNA, the CDR3 is TGTGCCAGCAGGAGGGGACAGGGGGCTTACGAGCAGTACTTC. Translating gives CASRRGQGAYEQYF. The rearrangement joins TRBV27 to TRBJ2-7, with 12 bases lining up with TRBD1. Germline values: CDR1 MNHEY, CDR2 SMNVEV (reference sequence). V lost 6 bases to trimming and J lost 4 bases; unmatched junction nucleotides: 4. The CDR3 is 14 residues long.

This sequence joins TRBV29-1 and TRBJ1-1; D possibly corresponds to TRBD1 (5 bases). The CDR3 has 17 amino acids. In germline, CDR1 is SQVTM, CDR2 ANQGSEA. V lost 2 bases and J 1 base, leaving 20 bases between the germline ends. The CDR3 bases are TGCAGCGTTGAAATCACAACGAGGCGGGACCGGAACACTGAAGCTTTCTTT. It translates to CSVEITTRRDRNTEAFF.

The rearrangement uses TRBV6-6 and TRBJ2-5; the D gene is possibly TRBD1 (6 bases). The V gene's germline CDR1 is MNHNY and CDR2 SVGAGI (reference sequence). V gave up 1 base and J gave up 2 bases, with 8 bases separating them. This CDR3 is 14 amino acids long. The CDR3 loop is CASSYFGQQETQYF. The CDR3 nucleotides read TGTGCCAGCAGTTACTTTGGACAGCAAGAGACCCAGTACTTC.

In this sample, this clonotype turned up a few times. The rearrangement uses TRBV5-4 and TRBJ2-1; TRBD1 matches 9 bases. The CDR3 runs 15 residues. Per the germline V gene, CDR1 is SGHNT and CDR2 is YYREEE (reference sequence). J gave up 4 bases and V 6 bases, and 8 bases lay outside the gene matches. CDR3 residues: CASTSGQGRYNEQFF. CDR3 bases: TGTGCCAGCACTTCCGGACAGGGGAGGTACAATGAGCAGTTCTTC.

The chain employs TRBV21-1 and TRBJ2-5; the table gives TRBD2 as D, unverified against the DNA. TRBV21-1 is given as a pseudogene. The CDR3 is 21 residues long. The CDR3 DNA reads TGTGCCAGCCCTGATAGATCCGACGGGACTAGCGGGGGGGACACCCAAGAGACCCAGTACTTC. Amino acid sequence: CASPDRSDGTSGGDTQETQYF.

In this sample, this clonotype turned up a few times. This rearrangement joins TRBV5-5 to TRBJ2-7, with D maybe TRBD2 (5 bases). Germline V gives CDR1 SGHKS, CDR2 YYEKEE (reference sequence). V lost 6 bases, J lost 5 bases, and 18 bases lay in between. The length of the CDR3 is 14 residues. Here the CDR3 DNA reads TGTGCCAGCACCTTAATTCGGGGAATCGACGAGCAGTACTTC. It is translated as CASTLIRGIDEQYF.

The chain uses TRBV15 and TRBJ2-7; 7 nucleotides align to TRBD1. The length of the CDR3 is 13 residues. From germline, CDR1 is LNHNV and CDR2 YYDKDF (reference sequence). V was pared by 6 bases and J by 9 bases, with 11 bases of the junction left unmatched. The CDR3 DNA reads TGTGCCACCAGTACCGGGCCGGGGACAGTGCAGTACTTC. As protein: CATSTGPGTVQYF.

The chain's CDR3 is CSAHLEGIERGNQETQYF. The CDR3 bases are TGCAGTGCTCATCTAGAGGGGATCGAGCGGGGGAACCAAGAGACCCAGTACTTC. V and J are TRBV20-1 and TRBJ2-5; 8 bases fit TRBD2. The CDR3 has 18 residues. J lost 0 bases, V lost 5 bases, and 17 bases had no gene match. Germline CDR1 reads DFQATT; CDR2 reads SNEGSKA (reference sequence).

V is TRBV2 and J is TRBJ2-7, with TRBD1 matching 8 bases. CDR1 is SNHLY, CDR2 FYNNEI, per germline. V lost 3 bases to trimming and J lost 3 bases; unmatched junction nucleotides: 10. CDR3 size: 16 residues. The CDR3 DNA is TGTGCCAGCAGTGAGGGCGCGGGACAGGAGGACTACGAGCAGTACTTC. This gives the protein CASSEGAGQEDYEQYF.

This chain uses TRBV20-1 with TRBJ2-3; 10 bases are shared with TRBD1. The CDR3 covers 13 residues. Germline values: CDR1 DFQATT, CDR2 SNEGSKA (reference sequence). V gave up 8 bases and J gave up 6 bases; unmatched junction bases: 8. The CDR3 reads CSSPGQGYDTQYF. CDR3 in DNA: TGCAGTTCCCCGGGACAGGGGTATGATACGCAGTATTTT.

The CDR3 loop reads CASSLEPLAETGELFF. CDR3 coding DNA: TGTGCCAGCAGTTTAGAGCCACTAGCGGAGACCGGGGAGCTGTTTTTT. The genes are TRBV12-3 or TRBV12-4 and TRBJ2-2; TRBD2 matches at 8 bases. The V segment lost 1 base and the J segment 5 bases; nucleotides outside the gene matches: 6. CDR3 length: 16 residues.

The chain links TRBV20-1 to TRBJ2-2; perhaps TRBD1 as D (5 bases). With 0 bases removed from V and 2 bases from J, the gap between germline ends came to 16 bases. Germline lookup yields CDR1 DFQATT and CDR2 SNEGSKA (reference sequence). This CDR3 has 17 amino acids. The DNA of the CDR3 is TGCAGTGCTAGAGATGTCGACAGTTCTCTAAACACCGGGGAGCTGTTTTTT. Translated, it gives CSARDVDSSLNTGELFF.

The J gene is TRBJ2-7, the V gene TRBV6-5; 9 bases match TRBD2. The CDR3 length is 15 residues. J was trimmed by 6 bases and V by 6 bases; bases with no gene match: 12. The germline CDR1 and CDR2 sequences are MNHEY and SVGAGI. As DNA, the CDR3 is TGTGCCAGCAGCTCATTGGGCGGGAGGGCCTCCGAGCAGTACTTC. Amino acids: CASSSLGGRASEQYF.

In its sample, this clonotype was seen a few times. This chain connects TRBV12-3 or TRBV12-4 to TRBJ1-1; TRBD1 might be the D (5 bases). The ends were cut back, 6 bases at V and 6 bases at J, with 17 bases in the middle. CDR3 size: 14 residues. DNA for the CDR3: TGTGCCAGCAGCCCGGGACTTAGGCGGCCTGAAGCTTTCTTT. This gives the protein CASSPGLRRPEAFF.

The chain joins TRBV6-6 to TRBJ2-7; 15 bases map to TRBD2. Germline V lookup: CDR1 MNHNY, CDR2 SVGAGI (reference sequence). This CDR3 spans 16 amino acids. Trimming at V came to 8 bases and at J to 0 bases, leaving 5 bases not matched to a gene. This CDR3 is CASRGLAGGSSYEQYF. CDR3 coding DNA: TGTGCCAGCCGGGGACTAGCGGGAGGTAGCTCCTACGAGCAGTACTTC.

This clonotype was recorded once. A read error may explain this, as a much larger clone is one base away. The rearrangement uses TRBV7-7 and TRBJ2-1; 13 bases match TRBD2. CDR1 and CDR2 (germline): SSHAT, FNYEAQ (reference sequence). Trimming removed 4 bases from V and 5 bases from J; junction bases left unmatched: 2. The CDR3 extends over 15 amino acids. This CDR3 is CASSSGLAGHNEQFF. The CDR3 nucleotides read TGTGCCAGCAGCTCGGGACTAGCGGGACACAATGAGCAGTTCTTC.

This clonotype was detected a few times. Here the CDR3 reads CASSELTEAFF. The CDR3 region has the DNA TGTGCCAGCAGTGAATTAACTGAAGCTTTCTTT. The chain couples TRBV6-1 to TRBJ1-1; D is unresolved. The V gene lost 2 bases and the J gene lost 5 bases, with 3 bases spanning the gap. Germline V gene lookup returns CDR1 MNHNS and CDR2 SASEGT. This CDR3 is 11 amino acids long.

The rearrangement uses TRBV5-1 and TRBJ2-5; 7 nucleotides align to TRBD2. The V gene's germline CDR1 is SGHRS and CDR2 YFSETQ. With V trimmed by 0 bases and J by 1 base, 6 bases remained unmatched. The CDR3 totals 16 residues. The CDR3, as DNA: TGCGCCAGCAGCTTGGTCCTAGCGGATACCCAAGAGACCCAGTACTTC. Protein product: CASSLVLADTQETQYF.

This chain uses TRBV7-9 with TRBJ1-2, with no clear D. Trimming removed 7 bases from V and 0 bases from J, with 18 bases in between. From germline, CDR1 is SEHNR and CDR2 FQNEAQ (reference sequence). CDR3 length: 16 amino acids. CDR3 residues: CASIPKLTDANYGYTF. For the CDR3, the DNA is TGTGCCAGCATCCCTAAGTTAACAGACGCTAACTATGGCTACACCTTC.

This clonotype was seen more than once but under ten times. V is TRBV5-1 and J is TRBJ1-2; the D gene is possibly TRBD1 (5 bases). V was cut by 3 bases and J by 8 bases, with 8 bases left in between. Germline V CDR1 and CDR2: SGHRS, YFSETQ. This CDR3 region has 11 residues. CDR3 amino acids: CASSSGSGYTF. CDR3 in DNA: TGCGCCAGCAGCTCAGGGTCCGGCTACACCTTC.

This clonotype showed up just a few times. The chain has TRBV6-5 and TRBJ1-4; D uncertain. This CDR3 has 13 residues. V lost 6 bases and J lost 8, with 13 bases in between. Germline lookup yields CDR1 MNHEY and CDR2 SVGAGI. CDR3 in amino acids: CASSRTAGEKLFF. The CDR3 DNA reads TGTGCCAGCAGCAGGACTGCTGGGGAAAAACTGTTTTTT.

This clonotype was counted many times. J is TRBJ2-1 and V is TRBV5-1, with a weak D call TRBD2 (5 bases). V lost 7 bases and J lost 10, with 21 bases in between. There are 14 residues in the CDR3. CDR1 SGHRS and CDR2 YFSETQ come from the germline V gene. The CDR3 region has the DNA TGCGCCAGCGCGGGTATCGGCAGGTTGGTCGAGCAGTTCTTC. Translated, it gives CASAGIGRLVEQFF.

About this clonotype: An end of the junction does not agree with germline; a read error may underlie this. V is TRBV4-1 and J is TRBJ1-1; TRBD1 might be the D (5 bases). Germline CDR1 reads MGHRA; CDR2 reads YSYEKL. The CDR3 runs to 14 residues. CDR3 amino acids: CANSRQGMDTEAFF. The CDR3 nucleotides are TGCGCCAACAGCCGCCAGGGTATGGACACTGAAGCTTTCTTT.

This clonotype was recorded at least ten times. The chain couples TRBV20-1 to TRBJ2-6; D is ambiguous. This CDR3 contains 17 residues. The germline V gene encodes CDR1 DFQATT and CDR2 SNEGSKA (reference sequence). V gave up 6 bases and J gave up 1 base, with 19 bases separating them. The CDR3: CSASSQVPPSGANVLTF. The CDR3 DNA is TGCAGTGCCAGCAGTCAGGTACCCCCGTCTGGGGCCAACGTCCTGACTTTC.

The chain is built from TRBV7-3 and TRBJ2-7, with D possibly matching TRBD1 (7 bases). Germline CDR1 is SGHTA and CDR2 is FQGTGA. Trimming pared 5 bases from V and 6 bases from J, leaving 26 bases between. CDR3 size: 17 residues. In DNA form, the CDR3 reads TGTGCCAGCAGCCGGGGGCCGACAGGGCCCGCTTTCAGCGAGCAGTACTTC. Its protein product is CASSRGPTGPAFSEQYF.